A single sample gave rise to the 5 T cell receptor beta chains below, sequenced in a study of response to subunit inactivated influenza vaccine. TCRdb called the RT-PCR reads again in MiXCR, with one record for every CDR3 protein. This table holds 630,000 or so distinct CDR3 sequences, about a sixth found once. Sequencing used PBMCs from blood, obtained roughly 13 days after vaccination. The receptor set was obtained from a man between 45 and 60 years old who received an inactivated influenza vaccine.

The chain links TRBV12-3 or TRBV12-4 to TRBJ2-7, with 10 bases matching TRBD2. This CDR3 is built from 15 residues. After removal of 6 bases from V and 6 bases from J, the junction contained 11 bases not matched to a gene. The CDR3 nucleotides are TGTGCCAGCAGGAGTATAGCGGGAGGCCCCACCGAGCAGTACTTC. Its translation is CASRSIAGGPTEQYF.

The table lists this clonotype with a few counts. V gene TRBV7-2 combines with J gene TRBJ2-2, with D perhaps TRBD2 (6 bases). The CDR3 contains 14 residues. The germline V gene has CDR1 SGHTA and CDR2 FQGNSA. V gave up 6 bases and J gave up 8 bases, with 16 bases separating them. CDR3 nucleotide sequence: TGTGCCAGCAGACAGGACGCGGGGATGGGGGAGCTGTTTTTT. Translation gives CASRQDAGMGELFF.

This clonotype was seen ten or more times. The V gene is TRBV20-1, the J gene TRBJ2-5; D may be TRBD1 (6 bases). This CDR3 has 13 residues. V was pared by 3 bases and J by 5 bases, with 13 bases between. Germline loops: CDR1 DFQATT, CDR2 SNEGSKA (reference sequence). CDR3 region: CSASRQVKETQYF. The CDR3 nucleotides are TGCAGTGCTAGTAGACAGGTGAAGGAGACCCAGTACTTC.

The rearrangement links TRBV9 to TRBJ1-2; 8 bases line up with TRBD1. Germline V gene data show CDR1 as SGDLS and CDR2 as YYNGEE. This CDR3 is 18 amino acids long. V trimming: 3 bases; J trimming: 4 bases; junction bases outside the gene matches: 17. The CDR3 sequence: CASSAGPQDRGLGYGYTF. DNA for the CDR3: TGTGCCAGCAGCGCCGGCCCCCAAGACAGGGGCTTAGGCTATGGCTACACCTTC.

This clonotype came up a few times. The chain joins TRBV14 to TRBJ2-5; the match to TRBD1 covers 9 bases. V dropped 3 bases and J dropped 5; count of bases not matched to a gene: 10. The V gene's germline CDR1 is SGHDN and CDR2 FVKESK. The CDR3 length is 16 residues. DNA for the CDR3: TGTGCCAGCAGCCAGAGGACAGGGGCGTTCACGGAGACCCAGTACTTC. Its protein is CASSQRTGAFTETQYF.